The 15 T cell receptor beta chains below all came from one sample that was sequenced in a study of blood T cell repertoires in COVID-19. Clones were sequenced by immunoSEQ multiplex PCR, and TCRdb holds only the in-frame ones, with some missing. The sample has around 470,000 clones; roughly nine tenths are singletons. Sequencing was done on a sample of peripheral blood. All receptors derive from a man in his late teens or twenties with COVID-19, enrolled during active disease.

V and J are TRBV6-5 and TRBJ1-5; D perhaps matches TRBD1 (5 bases). This CDR3 is built from 14 residues. CDR1 and CDR2 (germline): MNHEY, SVGAGI. V lost 6 bases and J 4 bases, leaving 13 bases between the germline ends. The chain's CDR3 is CASRDSTINQPQHF. The CDR3 region has the DNA TGTGCCAGCAGAGACAGCACAATTAATCAGCCCCAGCATTTT.

The sample holds one count of this clone. V gene TRBV19 combines with J gene TRBJ2-7; 7 positions agree with TRBD1. Germline CDR1 and CDR2: LNHDA and SQIVND (reference sequence). J was trimmed by 2 bases and V by 5 bases; bases with no gene match: 12. This CDR3 has 16 residues. The CDR3 nucleotides are TGTGCCAGTAGTGGCCCTTGGCAGGGGGTCCCCTACGAGCAGTACTTC. It is translated as CASSGPWQGVPYEQYF.

This chain joins TRBV11-2 and TRBJ2-1, with 15 bases lining up with TRBD2. The CDR3 runs to 18 residues. The V gene end was trimmed by 4 bases and the J gene end by 8 bases; junction bases not matched to a gene: 12. CDR1 and CDR2 from the germline V gene are SGHAT and FQNNGV. The CDR3 nucleotides read TGTGCCAGCAGCTCCTCCTCCGGACTAGCGGGGGGGCCATATGAGCAGTTCTTC. Translated: CASSSSSGLAGGPYEQFF.

The J gene is TRBJ2-3, the V gene TRBV11-2, with no clear D. Germline lookup yields CDR1 SGHAT and CDR2 FQNNGV. Deletions cut 3 bases from V and 6 bases from J, with 7 bases between. CDR3 size: 12 residues. The CDR3, as DNA: TGTGCCAGCAGCTTCGTCGCGGATACGCAGTATTTT. It is translated as CASSFVADTQYF.

The chain uses TRBV5-6 and TRBJ1-6; D gene uncertain. Deletions cut 2 bases from V and 9 bases from J, with 9 bases between. The CDR3 sequence is 13 residues long. The V gene's germline CDR1 is SGHDT and CDR2 YYEEEE. As DNA, the CDR3 is TGTGCCAGCAGCTTCGGGGTGAGTTCACCCCTCCACTTT. This translates into CASSFGVSSPLHF.

The count of this clone is one. The genes are TRBV12-5 and TRBJ2-3; possibly TRBD1 for D (6 bases). The ends were cut back, 6 bases at V and 2 bases at J, with 12 bases in the middle. Germline V CDR1 and CDR2: LGHNT, FRNRAP. The CDR3 contains 14 residues. The CDR3 is CASGTDRYTDTQYF. The CDR3 DNA reads TGTGCTAGTGGAACGGACAGATACACAGATACGCAGTATTTT.

The chain joins TRBV24-1 to TRBJ2-3; 14 positions agree with TRBD2. CDR3 size: 17 residues. Per the germline V gene, CDR1 is KGHDR and CDR2 is SFDVKD. With 4 bases clipped from V and 5 bases from J, the junction kept 7 bases outside the gene matches. The DNA of the CDR3 is TGTGCCACCAGTGACCCCGCCGGGACTAGCGGGAGAGATACGCAGTATTTT. Protein: CATSDPAGTSGRDTQYF.

This sequence joins TRBV7-2 and TRBJ2-2; 10 bases are shared with TRBD2. The germline gives CDR1 SGHTA, CDR2 FQGNSA. Trimming took 3 bases from V and 7 from J; bases not matched to a gene: 11. This CDR3 contains 17 residues. CDR3 DNA sequence: TGTGCCAGCAGCTTCCCCCGGGGGACTAGCGATCACGGGGAGCTGTTTTTT. It translates to CASSFPRGTSDHGELFF.

The rearrangement links TRBV18 to TRBJ2-7; 8 bases match TRBD1. The CDR3 covers 12 residues. Looked up from germline, CDR1 is KGHSH and CDR2 is LQKENI. Unmatched junction bases numbered 3, after V lost 5 bases and J lost 6 bases. The CDR3 region is CASSNRGTEQYF. In DNA, the CDR3 is TGTGCCAGCTCAAACAGGGGGACCGAGCAGTACTTC. Filled out from reference TRBV18 and TRBJ2-7, the complete variable domain reads NAGVMQNPRHLVRRRGQEARLRCSPMKGHSHVYWYRQLPEEGLKFMVYLQKENIIDESGMPKERFSAEFPKEGPSILRIQQVVRGDSAAYFCASSNRGTEQYFGPGTRLTVT.

The chain combines TRBV29-1 with TRBJ2-5; D unresolved. Per the germline V gene, CDR1 is SQVTM and CDR2 is ANQGSEA. There are 12 residues in the CDR3. Trimming shortened V by 4 bases and J by 5 bases, and 11 bases separated the two germline ends. The CDR3 DNA reads as TGCAGCGTTGGATGGTTCAGTGAGACCCAGTACTTC. It specifies CSVGWFSETQYF.

V is TRBV9 and J is TRBJ1-2; maybe TRBD1 (5 bases). V was shortened by 0 bases and J by 8 bases, with 11 bases between the two germline ends. CDR1 is SGDLS and CDR2 is YYNGEE in the germline V gene. The CDR3 covers 13 residues. The CDR3 DNA reads as TGTGCCAGCAGCGTAGGCGGGGGTGAGGGCTACACCTTC. Translation: CASSVGGGEGYTF.

This chain uses TRBV5-1 with TRBJ2-1; 11 bases agree with TRBD2. V trimming: 0 bases; J trimming: 7 bases; junction bases outside the gene matches: 6. This CDR3 region has 16 residues. CDR1 and CDR2 (germline): SGHRS, YFSETQ. The CDR3 protein is CASSLVLAGGENEQFF. The CDR3 bases are TGCGCCAGCAGCTTGGTCCTAGCGGGAGGAGAAAATGAGCAGTTCTTC.

This clone occurred once. The gene calls are TRBV4-1 and TRBJ1-2; TRBD1 matches 12 bases. V was pared by 1 base and J by 8 bases, with 8 bases of the junction left unmatched. The CDR3 spans 16 residues. Germline V gene lookup returns CDR1 MGHRA and CDR2 YSYEKL. The CDR3 loop is CASSQGPGQGAKGYTF. The DNA for the CDR3 is TGCGCCAGCAGCCAAGGCCCGGGACAGGGGGCGAAGGGCTACACCTTC.

V is TRBV4-1 and J is TRBJ1-3; the D gene is possibly TRBD1 (6 bases). The CDR3 has 14 amino acids. Germline values: CDR1 MGHRA, CDR2 YSYEKL. V lost 4 bases to trimming and J lost 2 bases, with 9 bases between them. The CDR3 here is CASSRPGAGNTIYF. The CDR3 region has the DNA TGCGCCAGCAGCCGCCCAGGGGCTGGAAACACCATATATTTT.

This clone was counted between two and nine times. The same CDR3 arises from other DNA sequences in this sample as well. V gene TRBV6-1 combines with J gene TRBJ1-2, with 9 bases that match TRBD1. The V gene end was trimmed by 1 base and the J gene end by 2 bases; junction bases not matched to a gene: 2. The CDR3 has 15 amino acids. Germline assignment: CDR1 MNHNS and CDR2 SASEGT. The DNA for the CDR3 is TGTGCCAGCAGTGAAGGGGGACAGGGAAACTATGGCTACACCTTC. Amino acids: CASSEGGQGNYGYTF.